This is a list of T cell receptor beta chains from one sample in a study of response to subunit inactivated influenza vaccine. In TCRdb, the RT-PCR reads were re-called with MiXCR into one record per CDR3 protein. The sample includes more than 450,000 distinct CDR3 sequences, 10% to 15% of them seen just once. Sample: PBMCs from blood, taken on the day of vaccination. These receptors all come from a man between 50 and 59 years old who received an inactivated influenza vaccine. The CDR3 runs from the conserved cysteine through the conserved F or W. The D gene is left open where the match is weak. Clone size appears in some rows only: once, few, many, or a class for an expanded clone.

CASSQLGHGDNSPLHF,TGCGCCAGCAGCCAACTGGGCCACGGGGATAATTCACCCCTCCACTTT,.,.,TRBJ1-6,TRBV5-1
CAWSVQASGRLDTGELFF,TGTGCCTGGAGTGTACAGGCTAGCGGGAGGTTGGACACCGGGGAGCTGTTTTTT,TRBD2,.,TRBJ2-2,TRBV30
CASSPGLTSGSSHEQYF,TGCGCCAGCAGCCCCGGATTGACTAGCGGGAGTAGTCACGAGCAGTACTTC,TRBD2,few,TRBJ2-7,TRBV5-1
CASSQNHNQPQHF,TGTGCCAGCAGCCAAAACCACAATCAGCCCCAGCATTTT,.,.,TRBJ1-5,TRBV7-2
CASSQDMAGSTDTQYF,TGTGCCAGCAGCCAAGATATGGCAGGTAGCACAGATACGCAGTATTTT,.,.,TRBJ2-3,TRBV3-1
CASSFRTGGYVDTQYF,TGTGCCAGCAGTTTCCGGACAGGGGGGTATGTAGATACGCAGTATTTT,TRBD1,.,TRBJ2-3,TRBV12-3/TRBV12-4
CSARAPLGGDPYEQYF,TGCAGTGCTAGAGCCCCACTTGGGGGTGACCCCTACGAGCAGTACTTC,.,few,TRBJ2-7,TRBV20-1
CASSPTGGAPYEQYF,TGTGCCAGCTCACCGACAGGGGGTGCCCCCTACGAGCAGTACTTC,TRBD1,.,TRBJ2-7,TRBV18
CASLSSPGLAGGYYEQYF,TGTGCCAGCCTATCCTCCCCCGGACTAGCGGGAGGATACTACGAGCAGTACTTC,TRBD2,many,TRBJ2-7,TRBV6-2/TRBV6-3
CASSQATPGVGELFF,TGTGCCAGCAGCCAAGCGACTCCGGGTGTCGGGGAGCTGTTTTTT,.,few,TRBJ2-2,TRBV4-2
CASSLAGAENNEQFF,TGTGCCAGCAGCTTGGCAGGGGCCGAGAACAATGAGCAGTTCTTC,.,few,TRBJ2-1,TRBV5-5
CASSFDGRETQYF,TGTGCCAGCAGCTTTGACGGGAGGGAGACCCAGTACTTC,TRBD2,.,TRBJ2-5,TRBV5-4
CASSKRGASYNEQFF,TGTGCCAGCAGCAAACGAGGGGCCTCCTACAATGAGCAGTTCTTC,.,few,TRBJ2-1,TRBV21-1
CASSGAPTSGGNPPGDTQYF,TGTGCCAGCAGCGGAGCCCCGACTAGCGGGGGGAACCCACCTGGGGATACGCAGTATTTT,TRBD2,.,TRBJ2-3,TRBV9
CSVYYIEAFF,TGCAGCGTGTACTACATTGAAGCTTTCTTT,.,many,TRBJ1-1,TRBV29-1
CASSVGMNTEAFF,TGTGCCAGCAGCGTGGGGATGAACACTGAAGCTTTCTTT,.,many,TRBJ1-1,TRBV9
CATSRPFTGATFNTQYF,TGTGCCACCAGCAGACCTTTTACAGGGGCAACGTTTAATACGCAGTATTTT,TRBD1,few,TRBJ2-3,TRBV15
CSAAGLAGDYNEQFF,TGCAGTGCTGCCGGACTAGCGGGAGACTACAATGAGCAGTTCTTC,TRBD2,few,TRBJ2-1,TRBV20-1
CASSQTLAGSYNEQFF,TGTGCCAGCAGCCAGACACTAGCGGGTTCCTACAATGAGCAGTTCTTC,TRBD2,many,TRBJ2-1,TRBV7-2
CASSPRDRGYGEQFF,TGTGCCAGCAGCCCCCGGGACAGGGGGTATGGTGAGCAGTTCTTC,TRBD1,few,TRBJ2-1,TRBV3-1
CSARLAGRRVYEQYF,TGCAGTGCTCGACTAGCGGGACGTCGGGTCTACGAGCAGTACTTC,TRBD2,few,TRBJ2-7,TRBV20-1
CASSLTMTEYSTDTQYF,TGTGCCAGCTCACTAACTATGACTGAGTACTCCACAGATACGCAGTATTTT,.,few,TRBJ2-3,TRBV18
CASSLSRGRRTGELFF,TGTGCCAGCAGTTTATCGCGGGGGCGCCGAACCGGGGAGCTGTTTTTT,.,.,TRBJ2-2,TRBV27
CASRKTSGSYEQYF,TGTGCCAGCAGGAAGACTAGCGGCTCCTACGAGCAGTACTTC,TRBD2,.,TRBJ2-7,TRBV6-2/TRBV6-3
CASNLNRGTNEKLFF,TGTGCCAGCAATTTAAACAGGGGGACTAATGAAAAACTGTTTTTT,TRBD1,few,TRBJ1-4,TRBV12-3/TRBV12-4
CASSSGQRQETQYF,TGTGCCAGCAGTTCGGGACAGCGCCAAGAGACCCAGTACTTC,TRBD1,few,TRBJ2-5,TRBV5-5
CASSLASGGVETQYF,TGCGCCAGCAGCTTGGCCAGCGGGGGGGTAGAGACCCAGTACTTC,TRBD2,few,TRBJ2-5,TRBV5-1
CASTSGGDYEQYF,TGTGCCAGCACCTCTGGGGGAGACTACGAGCAGTACTTC,.,few,TRBJ2-7,TRBV28
CASSPTSGSNTGELFF,TGTGCCAGCAGCCCGACTAGCGGGAGTAACACCGGGGAGCTGTTTTTT,TRBD2,few,TRBJ2-2,TRBV4-2
CASSIQQGAHEQFF,TGTGCCAGCAGTATACAGCAGGGGGCCCATGAGCAGTTCTTC,TRBD1,.,TRBJ2-1,TRBV6-2/TRBV6-3
CSARASTQYF,TGCAGTGCTAGAGCGAGTACGCAGTATTTT,.,many,TRBJ2-3,TRBV20-1
CASSNGQGGQPQHF,TGCGCCAGCAGCAATGGACAGGGAGGACAGCCCCAGCATTTT,TRBD1,.,TRBJ1-5,TRBV5-1
CASSLVGASGVDTQYF,TGTGCCAGCAGCTTGGTTGGGGCTAGCGGAGTCGATACGCAGTATTTT,TRBD2,few,TRBJ2-3,TRBV5-5
CASSQDVGAGTPLHF,TGCGCCAGCAGCCAAGATGTAGGGGCGGGGACACCCCTCCACTTT,.,.,TRBJ1-6,TRBV4-3
CASSLWAGVDQPQHF,TGTGCCAGCAGTTTATGGGCAGGGGTAGATCAGCCCCAGCATTTT,.,few,TRBJ1-5,TRBV12-3/TRBV12-4
CASSYARDRRHTGELFF,TGTGCCAGCAGCTATGCGAGGGACAGGCGACACACCGGGGAGCTGTTTTTT,TRBD1,few,TRBJ2-2,TRBV11-2
CASSPGYKTQYF,TGTGCCAGCTCACCAGGGTACAAGACCCAGTACTTC,.,.,TRBJ2-5,TRBV18
CASSPGTSVPPTDTQYF,TGTGCCAGCAGCCCGGGGACTAGCGTACCACCCACAGATACGCAGTATTTT,TRBD2,few,TRBJ2-3,TRBV12-3/TRBV12-4
CASSLFSGDYNEQFF,TGCGCCAGCAGCTTGTTTAGCGGGGATTACAATGAGCAGTTCTTC,TRBD2,.,TRBJ2-1,TRBV5-1
CASSLEGMVGTEAFF,TGTGCCAGCAGCTTAGAGGGCATGGTGGGCACTGAAGCTTTCTTT,.,few,TRBJ1-1,TRBV7-2